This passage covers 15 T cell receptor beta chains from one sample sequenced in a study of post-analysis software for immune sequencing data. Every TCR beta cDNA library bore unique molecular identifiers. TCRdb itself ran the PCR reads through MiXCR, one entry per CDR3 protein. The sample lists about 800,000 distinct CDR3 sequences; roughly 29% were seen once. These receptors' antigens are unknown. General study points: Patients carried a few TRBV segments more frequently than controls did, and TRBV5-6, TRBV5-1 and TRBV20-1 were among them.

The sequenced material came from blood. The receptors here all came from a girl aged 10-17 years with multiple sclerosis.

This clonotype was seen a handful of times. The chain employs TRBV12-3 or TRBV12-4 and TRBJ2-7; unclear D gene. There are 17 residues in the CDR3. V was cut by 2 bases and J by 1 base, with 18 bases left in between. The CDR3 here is CASSLLSVLGDSYEQYF. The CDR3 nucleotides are TGTGCCAGCAGTTTACTTTCGGTTTTAGGCGATTCCTACGAGCAGTACTTC.

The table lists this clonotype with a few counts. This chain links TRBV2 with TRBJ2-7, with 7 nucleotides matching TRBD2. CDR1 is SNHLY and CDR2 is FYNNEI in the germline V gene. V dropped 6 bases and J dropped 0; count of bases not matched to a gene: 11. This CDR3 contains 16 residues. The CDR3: CASSDPFGRSSYEQYF. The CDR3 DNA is TGTGCCAGCAGCGACCCTTTCGGGAGGAGCTCCTACGAGCAGTACTTC.

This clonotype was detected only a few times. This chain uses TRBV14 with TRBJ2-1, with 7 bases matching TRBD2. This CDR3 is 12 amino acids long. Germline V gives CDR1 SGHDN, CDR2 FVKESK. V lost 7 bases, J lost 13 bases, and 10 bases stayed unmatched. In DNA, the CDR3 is TGTGCCAGCATCAACCGAAGCGGGACCCAGTTCTTC. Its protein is CASINRSGTQFF.

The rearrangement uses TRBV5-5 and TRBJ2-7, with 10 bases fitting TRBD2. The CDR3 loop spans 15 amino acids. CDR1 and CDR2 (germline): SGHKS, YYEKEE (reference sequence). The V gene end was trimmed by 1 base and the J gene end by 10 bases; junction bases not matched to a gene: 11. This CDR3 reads CASSLSRLAGSTQYF. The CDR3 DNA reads TGTGCCAGCAGCTTGTCGAGACTAGCGGGTAGCACCCAGTACTTC.

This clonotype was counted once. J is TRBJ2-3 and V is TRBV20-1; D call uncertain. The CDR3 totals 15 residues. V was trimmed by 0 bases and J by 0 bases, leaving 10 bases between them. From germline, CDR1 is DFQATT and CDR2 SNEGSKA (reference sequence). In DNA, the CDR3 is TGCAGTGCTAGAGAAACTATCCCAAGCACAGATACGCAGTATTTT. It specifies CSARETIPSTDTQYF.

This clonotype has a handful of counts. The CDR3 region is CASSQDRASPWDLADTQYF. CDR3 bases: TGCGCCAGCAGCCAAGATAGGGCTAGCCCTTGGGATCTAGCAGATACGCAGTATTTT. V usage is TRBV4-3 and J usage is TRBJ2-3, with a weak D call TRBD2 (5 bases). The V and J ends lost 0 bases and 4 bases respectively, with 23 bases between them. The CDR3 sequence is 19 residues long. The germline gives CDR1 LGHNA, CDR2 YSLEER.

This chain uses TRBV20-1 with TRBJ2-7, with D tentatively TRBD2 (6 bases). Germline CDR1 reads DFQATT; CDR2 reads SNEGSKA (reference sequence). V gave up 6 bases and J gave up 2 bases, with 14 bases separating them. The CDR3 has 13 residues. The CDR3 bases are TGCAGTGCCCCGACTAGTTCGGCCTACGAGCAGTACTTC. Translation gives CSAPTSSAYEQYF.

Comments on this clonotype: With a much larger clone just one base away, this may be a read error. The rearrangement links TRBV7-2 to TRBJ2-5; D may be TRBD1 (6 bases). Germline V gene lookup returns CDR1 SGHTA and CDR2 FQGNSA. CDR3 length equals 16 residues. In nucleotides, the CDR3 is TGTGCCGGCAGCTCCTACGGGGTGGGGGCGCAAGAGACCCAGTACTTC. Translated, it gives CAGSSYGVGAQETQYF.

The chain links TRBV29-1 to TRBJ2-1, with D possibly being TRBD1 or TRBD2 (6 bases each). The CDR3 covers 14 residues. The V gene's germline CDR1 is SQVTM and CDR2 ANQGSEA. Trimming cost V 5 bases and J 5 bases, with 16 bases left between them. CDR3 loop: CSVLGGDTNNEQFF. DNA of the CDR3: TGCAGCGTTCTCGGAGGGGACACAAACAATGAGCAGTTCTTC.

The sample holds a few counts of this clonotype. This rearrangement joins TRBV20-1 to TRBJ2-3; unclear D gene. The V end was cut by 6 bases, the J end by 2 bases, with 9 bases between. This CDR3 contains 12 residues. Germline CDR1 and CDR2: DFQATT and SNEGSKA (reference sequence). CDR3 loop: CSARTFTDTQYF. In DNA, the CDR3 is TGCAGTGCCCGGACCTTCACAGATACGCAGTATTTT.

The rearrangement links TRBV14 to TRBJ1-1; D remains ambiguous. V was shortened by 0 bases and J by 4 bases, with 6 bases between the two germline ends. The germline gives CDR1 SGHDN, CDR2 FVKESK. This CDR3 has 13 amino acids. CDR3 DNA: TGTGCCAGCAGCCAAGAACTGGGCACTGAAGCTTTCTTT. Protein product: CASSQELGTEAFF.

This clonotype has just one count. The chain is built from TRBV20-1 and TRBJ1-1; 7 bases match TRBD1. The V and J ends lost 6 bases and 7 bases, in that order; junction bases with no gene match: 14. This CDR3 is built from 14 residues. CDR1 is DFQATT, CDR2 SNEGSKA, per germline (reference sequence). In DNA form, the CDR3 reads TGCAGTGCCCCGTGGGAGGGGGCAGGTAGTGAAGCTTTCTTT. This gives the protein CSAPWEGAGSEAFF.

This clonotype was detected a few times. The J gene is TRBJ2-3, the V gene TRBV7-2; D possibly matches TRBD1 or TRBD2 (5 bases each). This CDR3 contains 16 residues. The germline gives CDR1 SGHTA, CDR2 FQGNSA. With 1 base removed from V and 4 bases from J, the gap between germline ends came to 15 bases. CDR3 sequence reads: CASSLGLGGGPDTQYF. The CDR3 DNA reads TGTGCCAGCAGCTTAGGCCTTGGGGGTGGCCCAGATACGCAGTATTTT.

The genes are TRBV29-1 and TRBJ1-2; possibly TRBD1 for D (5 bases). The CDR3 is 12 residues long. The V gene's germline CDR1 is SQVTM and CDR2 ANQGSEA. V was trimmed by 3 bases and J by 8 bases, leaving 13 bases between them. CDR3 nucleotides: TGCAGCGTTGAGTCAGGGAGTAGGGGCTACACCTTC. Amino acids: CSVESGSRGYTF. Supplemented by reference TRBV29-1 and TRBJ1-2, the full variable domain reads SAVISQKPSRDICQRGTSLTIQCQVDSQVTMMFWYRQQPGQSLTLIATANQGSEATYESGFVIDKFPISRPNLTFSTLTVSNMSPEDSSIYLCSVESGSRGYTFGSGTRLTVV.

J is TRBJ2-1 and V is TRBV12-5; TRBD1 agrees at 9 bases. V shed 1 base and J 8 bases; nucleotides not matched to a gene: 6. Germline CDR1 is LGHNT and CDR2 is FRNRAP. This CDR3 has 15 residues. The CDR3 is CASGLGGQGIHEQFF. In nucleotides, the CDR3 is TGTGCTAGTGGTTTGGGGGGACAGGGAATCCATGAGCAGTTCTTC.